A single sample is the source of the 5 T cell receptor beta chains below, sequenced in a study of T cells in Graves' hyperthyroidism and ophthalmopathy. Amplified TCR beta CDR3 regions came from RNA transcripts. Primed by the HTBI set, a first-round RT-PCR was run on the TCR CDR3. TCRdb processed the multiplex PCR reads anew with MiXCR; each CDR3 protein has one entry. This table has some 600,000 distinct CDR3 sequences, about 15% appearing once. What was sequenced was blood. These TCRs come from a woman younger than 45 with Graves' hyperthyroidism that later progressed to Graves' ophthalmopathy.

This chain uses TRBV7-3 with TRBJ2-6; D is tentatively TRBD1 or TRBD2 (5 bases each). Trimming left V 4 bases short and J 4 bases short, with 17 bases between. This CDR3 is built from 17 residues. From germline, CDR1 is SGHTA and CDR2 FQGTGA. The chain's CDR3 is CASSSPIRDLGANVLTF. As DNA, the CDR3 is TGTGCCAGCAGCTCACCGATCAGGGACCTGGGGGCCAACGTCCTGACTTTC.

This chain joins TRBV29-1 and TRBJ1-5, with 12 positions matching TRBD1. CDR3 length: 17 amino acids. The ends lost 5 bases at V and 7 bases at J; junction bases unmatched: 15. The germline V gene encodes CDR1 SQVTM and CDR2 ANQGSEA. For the CDR3, the DNA is TGCAGCGTTTACGACTCCGGGACAGGGGGCTCGGAGCAGCCCCAGCATTTT. Its protein product is CSVYDSGTGGSEQPQHF.

This clonotype occurred many times. The chain links TRBV28 to TRBJ2-7, with 14 bases aligning to TRBD2. V lost 4 bases to trimming and J lost 2 bases; unmatched junction nucleotides: 10. The CDR3 contains 18 residues. Germline CDR1 reads MDHEN; CDR2 reads SYDVKM. CDR3 sequence: CASSSPTGTSGRPYEQYF. Here the CDR3 DNA reads TGTGCCAGCAGTTCCCCAACCGGGACTAGCGGGAGACCCTACGAGCAGTACTTC.

This clonotype was found many times. V and J are TRBV9 and TRBJ2-2; TRBD2 matches at 11 bases. V lost 5 bases, J lost 7 bases, and 7 bases stayed unmatched. This CDR3 is built from 15 residues. Germline loops: CDR1 SGDLS, CDR2 YYNGEE. CDR3 bases: TGTGCCAGCAGGCAGACTAGCGGGGAAGGCGGGGAGCTGTTTTTT. It is translated as CASRQTSGEGGELFF.

This clonotype has a handful of counts. The rearrangement links TRBV5-6 to TRBJ1-1; weak D call: TRBD1 (6 bases). The CDR3 spans 15 residues. Trimming cost V 1 base and J 3 bases, with 13 bases left between them. Germline loops: CDR1 SGHDT, CDR2 YYEEEE. The CDR3 reads CASSLRQARYTEAFF. In DNA, the CDR3 is TGTGCCAGCAGCTTGAGACAGGCGAGATACACTGAAGCTTTCTTT.